These 14 T cell receptor beta chains share one sample of origin, sequenced in a study of shared clonotypes between healthy human individuals. Terminally differentiated effector memory CD45RA+ cells were left out of the naive CD8 fraction, which was CD45RO-negative and positively selected for CCR7. Profiling relied on immunoSEQ multiplex PCR, and the TCRdb table lists in-frame clones only, not all of them. The data contain over 2,000,000 clones, roughly 93% of them singletons. Sequenced: naive CD8+ T cells from PBMCs. The receptors here all came from a man between 18 and 29 years old in good health. Some clones in this sample may be carry-over from other donors' samples.

Written as DNA, the CDR3 is TGTGCCAGTAGCCAAATCCCGGGACTAGCGGGAGTCAACGAGCAGTACTTC. Residues: CASSQIPGLAGVNEQYF. This rearrangement joins TRBV19 to TRBJ2-7; 14 bases agree with TRBD2. Per the germline V gene, CDR1 is LNHDA and CDR2 is SQIVND (reference sequence). J was trimmed by 5 bases and V by 6 bases; bases with no gene match: 12. CDR3 size: 17 residues.

The chain carries TRBV5-1 and TRBJ2-4; D remains ambiguous. The CDR3 is 15 residues long. V lost 4 bases to trimming and J lost 0 bases, with 11 bases between them. Germline V gene sequence: CDR1 SGHRS, CDR2 YFSETQ. Here the CDR3 DNA reads TGCGCCAGCAGCATAGGACCTCTAGCCAAAAACATTCAGTACTTC. Its translation is CASSIGPLAKNIQYF.

The chain joins TRBV7-8 to TRBJ2-7, with D uncertain. Trimming stripped 3 bases from V and 4 bases from J, with 13 bases between. This CDR3 comprises 14 residues. In germline, CDR1 is SGHVS, CDR2 FQNEAQ. DNA for the CDR3: TGTGCCAGCAGCTTTTCCCCCGGTTCGTACGAGCAGTACTTC. It translates to CASSFSPGSYEQYF.

CDR3 protein: CASSSAGGPSGEQFF. The DNA of the CDR3 is TGTGCCAGCAGCTCAGCGGGAGGGCCTTCGGGTGAGCAGTTCTTC. The chain has TRBV9 and TRBJ2-1; 10 nucleotides agree with TRBD2. The germline V gene has CDR1 SGDLS and CDR2 YYNGEE. Unmatched junction bases numbered 10, after V lost 4 bases and J lost 9 bases. The CDR3 has 15 residues.

The chain recombines TRBV27 with TRBJ2-7; no reliable D call. Germline loops: CDR1 MNHEY, CDR2 SMNVEV (reference sequence). This CDR3 has 13 residues. V lost 4 bases and J 2 bases, leaving 9 bases between the germline ends. CDR3 region: CASSSLLTYEQYF. The CDR3 DNA is TGTGCCAGCAGTTCCCTTCTCACCTACGAGCAGTACTTC.

Notes on this clone: This CDR3 is also generated by other DNA sequences in the sample. This chain uses TRBV5-4 with TRBJ2-7; 13 positions agree with TRBD2. The CDR3 consists of 15 residues. The trim removed 3 bases at V and 1 base at J, leaving 1 base unmatched. The germline V gene has CDR1 SGHNT and CDR2 YYREEE (reference sequence). This chain's CDR3 is CASSSGLAGSYEQYF. The CDR3, as DNA: TGTGCCAGCAGCTCGGGACTAGCGGGGTCCTACGAGCAGTACTTC.

The J gene is TRBJ2-3, the V gene TRBV6-6; D is undetermined. Between the trimmed V and J ends, which lost 6 bases and 0 bases, there was a span of 13 bases. This CDR3 is 15 amino acids long. The germline gives CDR1 MNHNY, CDR2 SVGAGI (reference sequence). The CDR3: CASSDGTASTDTQYF. The CDR3 bases are TGTGCCAGCAGCGATGGTACCGCTAGCACAGATACGCAGTATTTT.

The chain couples TRBV7-6 to TRBJ2-1; D might be TRBD1 (6 bases). Germline V gene sequence: CDR1 SGHVS, CDR2 FNYEAQ. V was cut by 5 bases and J by 5 bases, with 28 bases left in between. This CDR3 spans 19 amino acids. The CDR3 is CASSQTLKIQGTINNEQFF. The DNA of the CDR3 is TGTGCCAGCAGCCAGACTCTAAAAATACAGGGCACGATTAACAATGAGCAGTTCTTC.

The chain has TRBV7-9 and TRBJ2-7; D is perhaps TRBD1 (6 bases). The CDR3 loop spans 15 amino acids. CDR1 and CDR2 from the germline V gene are SEHNR and FQNEAQ (reference sequence). Trimming shortened V by 2 bases and J by 1 base, and 12 bases separated the two germline ends. The CDR3 DNA reads as TGTGCCAGCAGCTTACCCCCAGGGGATTCCTACGAGCAGTACTTC. This codes for CASSLPPGDSYEQYF.

V usage is TRBV7-8 and J usage is TRBJ2-3, with a tentative D call TRBD1 (6 bases). V lost 3 bases and J 4 bases, leaving 8 bases between the germline ends. CDR1 is SGHVS and CDR2 is FQNEAQ in the germline V gene. The CDR3 length is 13 residues. CDR3 nucleotides: TGTGCCAGCAGCTTGCAGGGGCCAGATACGCAGTATTTT. It encodes CASSLQGPDTQYF.

The chain couples TRBV28 to TRBJ2-7, with TRBD1 as a possible D gene (5 bases). Germline V gene data show CDR1 as MDHEN and CDR2 as SYDVKM. V lost 1 base, J lost 3 bases, and 10 bases lay in between. The CDR3 consists of 14 residues. The CDR3 is CASSLLDTRYEQYF. CDR3 bases: TGTGCCAGCAGTTTATTGGACACCCGCTACGAGCAGTACTTC.

V gene TRBV5-4 combines with J gene TRBJ1-2; 12 bases agree with TRBD1. There are 16 residues in the CDR3. Germline loops: CDR1 SGHNT, CDR2 YYREEE (reference sequence). Trimming removed 0 bases from V and 8 bases from J; junction bases left unmatched: 8. In DNA, the CDR3 is TGTGCCAGCAGCTTGGCGGGGACAGGGGGCGTAAACGGCTACACCTTC. This codes for CASSLAGTGGVNGYTF.

The chain recombines TRBV9 with TRBJ2-1, with D tentatively TRBD2 (6 bases). The V end lost 6 bases, the J end lost 7 bases, and 20 bases lay between the germline ends. The CDR3 sequence is 15 residues long. Germline V gene sequence: CDR1 SGDLS, CDR2 YYNGEE. The CDR3 loop is CASTSRASAKNEQFF. Here the CDR3 DNA reads TGTGCCAGCACAAGCAGGGCTAGCGCAAAAAATGAGCAGTTCTTC.

The V gene is TRBV11-2, the J gene TRBJ2-1, with 13 bases that match TRBD2. CDR3 size: 17 residues. CDR1 and CDR2 from the germline V gene are SGHAT and FQNNGV. V was clipped by 5 bases and J by 2 bases; unmatched bases: 6. As DNA, the CDR3 is TGTGCCAGCAGCCTCGGGACTAGCGGGACCCCCTACAATGAGCAGTTCTTC. It translates to CASSLGTSGTPYNEQFF.